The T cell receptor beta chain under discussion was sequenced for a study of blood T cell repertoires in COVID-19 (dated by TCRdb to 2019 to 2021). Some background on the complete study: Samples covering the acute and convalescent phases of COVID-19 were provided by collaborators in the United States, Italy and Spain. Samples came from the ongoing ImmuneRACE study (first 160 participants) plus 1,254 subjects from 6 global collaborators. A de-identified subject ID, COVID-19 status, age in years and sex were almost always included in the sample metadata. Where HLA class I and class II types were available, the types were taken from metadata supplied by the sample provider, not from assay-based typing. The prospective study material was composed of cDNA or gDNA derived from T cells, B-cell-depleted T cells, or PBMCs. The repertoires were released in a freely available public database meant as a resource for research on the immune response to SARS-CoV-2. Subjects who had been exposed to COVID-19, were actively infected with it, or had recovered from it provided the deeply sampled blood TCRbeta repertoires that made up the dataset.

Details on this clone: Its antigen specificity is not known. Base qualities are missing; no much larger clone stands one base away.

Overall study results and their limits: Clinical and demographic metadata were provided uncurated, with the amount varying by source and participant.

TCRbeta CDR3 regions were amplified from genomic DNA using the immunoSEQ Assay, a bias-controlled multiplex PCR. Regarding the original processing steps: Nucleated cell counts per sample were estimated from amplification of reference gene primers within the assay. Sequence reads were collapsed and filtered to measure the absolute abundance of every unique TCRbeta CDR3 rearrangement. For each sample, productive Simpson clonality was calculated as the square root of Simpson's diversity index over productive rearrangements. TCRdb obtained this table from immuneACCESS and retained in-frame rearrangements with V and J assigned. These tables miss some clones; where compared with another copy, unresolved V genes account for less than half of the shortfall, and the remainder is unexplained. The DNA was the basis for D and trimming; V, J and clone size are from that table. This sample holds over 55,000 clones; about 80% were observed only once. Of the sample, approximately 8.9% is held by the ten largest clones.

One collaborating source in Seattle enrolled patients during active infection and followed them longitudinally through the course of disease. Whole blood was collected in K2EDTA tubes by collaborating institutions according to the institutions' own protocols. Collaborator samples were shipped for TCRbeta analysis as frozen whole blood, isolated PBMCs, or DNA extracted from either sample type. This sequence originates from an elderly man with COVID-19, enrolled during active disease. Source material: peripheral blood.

The sequenced DNA: TGTGCCACCAGTGAATCAGATGCGGGAAAACTGTTTTTT. Translated, this is CATSESDAGKLFF. This sequence uses TRBV24-1 and TRBJ1-4, with no reliable assignment of the D segment. Per the germline V gene, KGHDR is the CDR1 and SFDVKD is the CDR2. Trimming at the junction amounts to 4 bases on V and 10 bases on J, and the germline ends lie 12 bases apart. The CDR3, from cysteine to phenylalanine, totals 13 residues. CDR3 DNA is the only sequence kept; it has 39 bases, read in frame from the first base.